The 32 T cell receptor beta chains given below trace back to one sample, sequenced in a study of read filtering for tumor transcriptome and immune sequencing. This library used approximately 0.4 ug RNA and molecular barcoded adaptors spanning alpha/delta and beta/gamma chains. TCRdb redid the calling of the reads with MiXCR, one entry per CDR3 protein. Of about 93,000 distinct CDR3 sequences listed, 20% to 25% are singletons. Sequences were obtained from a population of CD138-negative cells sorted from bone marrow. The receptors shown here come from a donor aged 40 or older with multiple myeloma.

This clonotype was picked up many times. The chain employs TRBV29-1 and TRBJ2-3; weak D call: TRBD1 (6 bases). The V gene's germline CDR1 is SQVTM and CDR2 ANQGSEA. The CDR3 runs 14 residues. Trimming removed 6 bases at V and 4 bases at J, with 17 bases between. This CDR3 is CSVDGQWGADTQYF. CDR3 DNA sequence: TGCAGCGTCGACGGACAGTGGGGCGCAGATACGCAGTATTTT.

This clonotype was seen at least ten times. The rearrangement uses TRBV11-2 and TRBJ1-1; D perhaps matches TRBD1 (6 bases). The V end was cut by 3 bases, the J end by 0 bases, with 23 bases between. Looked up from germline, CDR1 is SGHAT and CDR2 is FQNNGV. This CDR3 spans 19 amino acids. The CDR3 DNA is TGTGCCAGCAGCTTCGGACCCCAGGGGCACCCTTTTATGAACACTGAAGCTTTCTTT. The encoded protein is CASSFGPQGHPFMNTEAFF.

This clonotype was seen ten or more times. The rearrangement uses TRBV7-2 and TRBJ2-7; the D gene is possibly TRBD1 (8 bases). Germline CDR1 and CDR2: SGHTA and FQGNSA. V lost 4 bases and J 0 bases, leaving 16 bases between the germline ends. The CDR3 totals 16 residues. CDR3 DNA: TGTGCCAGCAGCTCTCGGACAGGGAGGGTCTCCTACGAGCAGTACTTC. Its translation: CASSSRTGRVSYEQYF.

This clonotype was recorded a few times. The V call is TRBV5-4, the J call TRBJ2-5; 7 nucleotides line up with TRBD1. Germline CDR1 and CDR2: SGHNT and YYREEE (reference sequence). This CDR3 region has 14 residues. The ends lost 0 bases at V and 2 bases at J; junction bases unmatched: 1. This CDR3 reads CASSLVGQQETQYF. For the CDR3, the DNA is TGTGCCAGCAGCTTGGTGGGACAGCAAGAGACCCAGTACTTC.

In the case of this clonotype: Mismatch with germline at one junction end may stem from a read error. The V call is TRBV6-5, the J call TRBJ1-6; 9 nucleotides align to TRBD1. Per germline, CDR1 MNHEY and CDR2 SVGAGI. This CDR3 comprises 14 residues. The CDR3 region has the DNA TGTGCCGGCAGTTACGACAGGGGGTATTCTCCCCTCCACTTT. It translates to CAGSYDRGYSPLHF.

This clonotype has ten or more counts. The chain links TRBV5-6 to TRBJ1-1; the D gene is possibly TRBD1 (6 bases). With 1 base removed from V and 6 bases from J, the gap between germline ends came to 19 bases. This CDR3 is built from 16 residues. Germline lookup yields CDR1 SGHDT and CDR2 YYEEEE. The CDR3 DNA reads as TGTGCCAGCAGCTTGTCGGGGGGCGAGTTAACTCCTGAAGCTTTCTTT. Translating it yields CASSLSGGELTPEAFF. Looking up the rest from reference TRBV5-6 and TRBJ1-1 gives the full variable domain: DAGVTQSPTHLIKTRGQQVTLRCSPKSGHDTVSWYQQALGQGPQFIFQYYEEEERQRGNFPDRFSGHQFPNYSSELNVNALLLGDSALYLCASSLSGGELTPEAFFGQGTRLTVV.

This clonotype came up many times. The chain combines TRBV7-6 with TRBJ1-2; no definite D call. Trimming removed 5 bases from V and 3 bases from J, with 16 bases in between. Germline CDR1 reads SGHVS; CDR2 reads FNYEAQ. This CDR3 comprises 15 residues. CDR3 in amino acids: CASSPQTSFYYGYTF. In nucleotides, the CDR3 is TGTGCCAGCAGCCCACAGACATCTTTCTACTATGGCTACACCTTC.

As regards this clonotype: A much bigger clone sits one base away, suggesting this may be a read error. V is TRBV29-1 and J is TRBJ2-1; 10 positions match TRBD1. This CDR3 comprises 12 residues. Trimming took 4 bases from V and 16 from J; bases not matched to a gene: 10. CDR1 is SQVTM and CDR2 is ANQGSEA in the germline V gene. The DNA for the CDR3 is TGCAGCGTTGGTCCGGGACAGGGGAAGGGATTCTTC. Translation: CSVGPGQGKGFF.

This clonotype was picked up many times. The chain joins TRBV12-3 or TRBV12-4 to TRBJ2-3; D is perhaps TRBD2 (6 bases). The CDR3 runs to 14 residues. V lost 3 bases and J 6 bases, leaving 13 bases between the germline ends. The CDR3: CASSFAGPPDTQYF. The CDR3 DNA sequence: TGTGCCAGCAGTTTCGCGGGGCCCCCCGATACGCAGTATTTT.

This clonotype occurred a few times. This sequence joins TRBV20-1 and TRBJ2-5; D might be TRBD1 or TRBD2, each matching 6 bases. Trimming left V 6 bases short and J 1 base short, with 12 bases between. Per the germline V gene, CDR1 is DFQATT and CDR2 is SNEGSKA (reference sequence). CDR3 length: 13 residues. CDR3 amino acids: CSAQGTFQETQYF. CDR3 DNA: TGCAGTGCCCAGGGGACTTTCCAAGAGACCCAGTACTTC.

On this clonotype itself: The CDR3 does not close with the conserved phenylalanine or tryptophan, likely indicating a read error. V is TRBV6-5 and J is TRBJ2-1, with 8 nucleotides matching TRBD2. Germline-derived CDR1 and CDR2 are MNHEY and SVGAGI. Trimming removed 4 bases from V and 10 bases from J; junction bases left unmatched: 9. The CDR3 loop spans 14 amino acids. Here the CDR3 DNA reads TGTGCCAGCAGTTCCGGGACTAGGGGGGCAGAGCAGTTCCTC. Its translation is CASSSGTRGAEQFL.

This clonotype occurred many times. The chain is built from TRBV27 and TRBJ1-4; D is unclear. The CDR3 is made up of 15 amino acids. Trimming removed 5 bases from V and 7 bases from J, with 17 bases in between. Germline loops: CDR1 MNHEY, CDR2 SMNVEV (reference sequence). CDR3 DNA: TGTGCCAGCAGTCCCCGGTCCGGTGGGAGTGAAAAACTGTTTTTT. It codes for CASSPRSGGSEKLFF.

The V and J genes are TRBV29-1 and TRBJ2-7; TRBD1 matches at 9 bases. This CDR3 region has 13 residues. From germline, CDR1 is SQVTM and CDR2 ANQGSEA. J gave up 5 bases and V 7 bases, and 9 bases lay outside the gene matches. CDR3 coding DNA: TGCAGCGAGGAAGGGGACAGGGTCCACGAGCAGTACTTC. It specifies CSEEGDRVHEQYF.

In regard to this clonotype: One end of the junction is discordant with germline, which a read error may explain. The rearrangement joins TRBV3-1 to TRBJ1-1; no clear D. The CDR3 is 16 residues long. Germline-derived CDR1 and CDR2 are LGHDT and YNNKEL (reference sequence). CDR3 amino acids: CASSQDLGRVNTEASF. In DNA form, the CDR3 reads TGTGCCAGCAGCCAAGATCTGGGAAGGGTTAACACTGAAGCTTCCTTT.

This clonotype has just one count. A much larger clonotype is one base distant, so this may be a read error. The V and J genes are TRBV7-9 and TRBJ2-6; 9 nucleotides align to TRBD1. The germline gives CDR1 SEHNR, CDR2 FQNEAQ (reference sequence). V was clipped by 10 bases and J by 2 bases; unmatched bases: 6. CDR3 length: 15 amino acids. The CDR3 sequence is CANRRQGAGANVLTF. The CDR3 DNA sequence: TGTGCCAACAGACGACAGGGGGCTGGGGCCAACGTCCTGACTTTC.

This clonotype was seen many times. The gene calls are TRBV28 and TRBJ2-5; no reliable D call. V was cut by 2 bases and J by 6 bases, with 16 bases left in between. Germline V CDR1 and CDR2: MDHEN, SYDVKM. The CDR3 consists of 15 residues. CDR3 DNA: TGTGCCAGCAGTTTACTTGACGAACCTTTAAAGACCCAGTACTTC. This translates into CASSLLDEPLKTQYF.

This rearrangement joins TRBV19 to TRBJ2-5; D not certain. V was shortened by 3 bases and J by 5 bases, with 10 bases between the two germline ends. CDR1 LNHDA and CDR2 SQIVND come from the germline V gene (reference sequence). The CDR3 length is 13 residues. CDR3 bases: TGTGCCAGTAGTATCAGGTTCGAGGAGACCCAGTACTTC. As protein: CASSIRFEETQYF.

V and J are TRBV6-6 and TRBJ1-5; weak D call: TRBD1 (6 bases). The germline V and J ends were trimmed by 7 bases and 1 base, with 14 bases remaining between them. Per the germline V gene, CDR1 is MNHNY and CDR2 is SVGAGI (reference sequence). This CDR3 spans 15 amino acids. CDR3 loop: CASTFMGASNQPQHF. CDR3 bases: TGTGCCAGCACCTTTATGGGGGCGAGCAATCAGCCCCAGCATTTT.

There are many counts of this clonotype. Here the CDR3 reads CASSLGGLFPYGYTF. CDR3 nucleotide sequence: TGTGCCAGCAGTTTAGGAGGACTGTTCCCGTATGGCTACACCTTC. This sequence joins TRBV28 and TRBJ1-2; no clear D. The CDR3 runs 15 residues. Germline V CDR1 and CDR2: MDHEN, SYDVKM. V lost 2 bases and J 5 bases, leaving 15 bases between the germline ends.

CDR3 sequence reads: CASSLGRGANYGYTF. In DNA, the CDR3 is TGTGCCAGCAGTTTAGGTCGCGGGGCGAACTATGGCTACACCTTC. This rearrangement joins TRBV12-3 or TRBV12-4 to TRBJ1-2, with D possibly being TRBD1 (5 bases). Trimming removed 1 base at V and 2 bases at J, with 11 bases between. CDR3 size: 15 residues.

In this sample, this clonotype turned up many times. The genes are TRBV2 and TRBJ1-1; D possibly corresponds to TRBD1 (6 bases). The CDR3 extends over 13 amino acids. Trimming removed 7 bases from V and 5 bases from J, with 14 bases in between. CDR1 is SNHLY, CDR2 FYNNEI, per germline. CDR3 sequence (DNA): TGTGCCAGCACCGAAACGACAGGAACTGAAGCTTTCTTT. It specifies CASTETTGTEAFF.

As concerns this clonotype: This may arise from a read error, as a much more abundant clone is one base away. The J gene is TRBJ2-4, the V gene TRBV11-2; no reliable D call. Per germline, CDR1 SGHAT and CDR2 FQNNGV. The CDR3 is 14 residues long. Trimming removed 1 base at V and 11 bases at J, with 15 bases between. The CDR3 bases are TGTGCCAGCAGCTTAGCTTTGGCGAGGAACGTTCAGTACTTC. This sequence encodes CASSLALARNVQYF.

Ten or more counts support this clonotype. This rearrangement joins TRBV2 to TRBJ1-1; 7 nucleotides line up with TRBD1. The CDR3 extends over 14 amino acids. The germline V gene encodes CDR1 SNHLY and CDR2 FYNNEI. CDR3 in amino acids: CVNRGDRLNTEAFF. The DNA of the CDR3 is TGTGTCAACCGGGGGGACAGACTGAACACTGAAGCTTTCTTT.

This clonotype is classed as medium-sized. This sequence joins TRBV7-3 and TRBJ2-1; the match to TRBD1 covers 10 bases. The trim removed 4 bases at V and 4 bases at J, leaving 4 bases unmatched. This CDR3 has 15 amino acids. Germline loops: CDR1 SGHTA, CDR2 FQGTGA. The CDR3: CASSSTGGAYNEQFF. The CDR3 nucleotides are TGTGCCAGCAGCTCGACAGGGGGCGCGTACAATGAGCAGTTCTTC.

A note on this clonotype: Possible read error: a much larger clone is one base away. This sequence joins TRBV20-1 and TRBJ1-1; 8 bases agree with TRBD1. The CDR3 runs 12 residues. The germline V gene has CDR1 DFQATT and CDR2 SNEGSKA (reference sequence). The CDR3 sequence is CSARSGGTGAFF. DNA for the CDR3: TGCAGTGCTAGGTCAGGGGGCACTGGAGCTTTCTTT.

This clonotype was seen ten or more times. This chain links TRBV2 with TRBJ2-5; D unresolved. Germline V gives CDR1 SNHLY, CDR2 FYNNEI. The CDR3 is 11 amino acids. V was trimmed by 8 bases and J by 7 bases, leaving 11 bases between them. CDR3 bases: TGTGCCAGCGATCAGTCCCTGACCCAGTACTTC. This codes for CASDQSLTQYF.

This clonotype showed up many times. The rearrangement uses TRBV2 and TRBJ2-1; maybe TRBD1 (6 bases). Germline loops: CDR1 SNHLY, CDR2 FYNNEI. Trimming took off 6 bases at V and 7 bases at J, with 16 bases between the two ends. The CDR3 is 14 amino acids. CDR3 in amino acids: CASSPRQAGNEQFF. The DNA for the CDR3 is TGTGCCAGCAGCCCAAGACAGGCTGGGAATGAGCAGTTCTTC.

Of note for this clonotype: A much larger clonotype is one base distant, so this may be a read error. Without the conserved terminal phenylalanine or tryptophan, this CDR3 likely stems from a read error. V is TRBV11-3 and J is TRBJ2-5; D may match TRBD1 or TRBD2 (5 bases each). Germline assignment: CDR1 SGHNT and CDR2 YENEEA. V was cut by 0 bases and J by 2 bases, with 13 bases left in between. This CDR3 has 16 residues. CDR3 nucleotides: TGTGCCAGCAGCTTAGACCTATCGGGGCTTCAAGAGACCCAGTACCTC. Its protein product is CASSLDLSGLQETQYL.

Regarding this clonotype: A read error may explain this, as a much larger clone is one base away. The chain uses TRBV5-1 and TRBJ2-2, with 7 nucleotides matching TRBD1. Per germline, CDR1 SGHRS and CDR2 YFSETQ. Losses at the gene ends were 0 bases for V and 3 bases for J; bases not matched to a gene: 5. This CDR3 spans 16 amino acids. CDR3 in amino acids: CASSLAGQPDTGELFF. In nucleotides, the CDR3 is TGCGCCAGCAGCTTGGCGGGACAGCCGGACACCGGGGAGCTGTTTTTT. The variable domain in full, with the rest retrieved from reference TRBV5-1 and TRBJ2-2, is KAGVTQTPRYLIKTRGQQVTLSCSPISGHRSVSWYQQTPGQGLQFLFEYFSETQRNKGNFPGRFSGRQFSNSRSEMNVSTLELGDSALYLCASSLAGQPDTGELFFGEGSRLTVL.

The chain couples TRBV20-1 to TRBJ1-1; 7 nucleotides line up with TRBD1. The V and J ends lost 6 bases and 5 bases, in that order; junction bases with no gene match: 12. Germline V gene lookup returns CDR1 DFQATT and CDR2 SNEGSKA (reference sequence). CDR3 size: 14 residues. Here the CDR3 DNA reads TGCAGTGCGACCAGGGGGATGAGGTGGACTGAAGCTTTCTTT. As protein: CSATRGMRWTEAFF.

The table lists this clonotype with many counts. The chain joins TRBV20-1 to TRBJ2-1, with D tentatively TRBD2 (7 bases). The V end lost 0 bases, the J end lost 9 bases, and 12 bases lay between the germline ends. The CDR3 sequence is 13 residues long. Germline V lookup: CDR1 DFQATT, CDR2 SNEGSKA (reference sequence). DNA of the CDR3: TGCAGTGCTAGAGATTGGGGGGGGCTTGAGCAGTTCTTC. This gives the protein CSARDWGGLEQFF.

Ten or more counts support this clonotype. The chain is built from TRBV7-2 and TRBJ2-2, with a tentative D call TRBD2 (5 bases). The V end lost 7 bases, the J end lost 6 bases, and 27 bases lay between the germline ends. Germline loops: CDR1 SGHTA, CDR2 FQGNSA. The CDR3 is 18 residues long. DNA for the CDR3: TGTGCCAGCACCCACTCTCCGGACTTCAAACGATCCGCCGGGGAGCTGTTTTTT. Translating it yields CASTHSPDFKRSAGELFF.